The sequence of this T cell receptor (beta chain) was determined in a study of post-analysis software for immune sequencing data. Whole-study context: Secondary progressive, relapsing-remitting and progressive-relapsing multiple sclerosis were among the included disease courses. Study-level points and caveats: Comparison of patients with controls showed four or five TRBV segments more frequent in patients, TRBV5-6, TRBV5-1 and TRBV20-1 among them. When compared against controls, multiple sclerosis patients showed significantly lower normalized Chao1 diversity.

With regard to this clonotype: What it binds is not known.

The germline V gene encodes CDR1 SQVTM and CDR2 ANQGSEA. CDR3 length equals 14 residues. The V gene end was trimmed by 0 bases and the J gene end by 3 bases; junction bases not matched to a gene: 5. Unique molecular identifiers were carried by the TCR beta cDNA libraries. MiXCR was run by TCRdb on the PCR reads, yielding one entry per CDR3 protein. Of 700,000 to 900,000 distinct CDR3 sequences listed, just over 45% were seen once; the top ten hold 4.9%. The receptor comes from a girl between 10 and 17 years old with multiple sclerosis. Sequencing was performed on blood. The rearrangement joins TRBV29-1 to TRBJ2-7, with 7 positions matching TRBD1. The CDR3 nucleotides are TGCAGCGTTGAAGACGGGACAGAAGGCTACGAGCAGTACTTC. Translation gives CSVEDGTEGYEQYF.